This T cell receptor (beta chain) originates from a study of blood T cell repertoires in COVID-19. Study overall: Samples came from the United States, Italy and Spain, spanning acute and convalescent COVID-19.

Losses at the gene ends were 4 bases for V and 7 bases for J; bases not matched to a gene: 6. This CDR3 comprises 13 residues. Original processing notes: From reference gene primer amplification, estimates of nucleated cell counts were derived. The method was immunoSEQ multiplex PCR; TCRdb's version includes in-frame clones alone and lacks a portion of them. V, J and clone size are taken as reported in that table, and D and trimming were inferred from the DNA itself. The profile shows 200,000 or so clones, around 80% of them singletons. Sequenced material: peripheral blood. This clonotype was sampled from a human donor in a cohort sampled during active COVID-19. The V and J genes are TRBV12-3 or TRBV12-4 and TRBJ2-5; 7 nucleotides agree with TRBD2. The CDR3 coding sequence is TGTGCCAGCAGTTCGGTCAGCGGGGTGACCCAGTACTTC. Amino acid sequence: CASSSVSGVTQYF.